Presented here are 24 T cell receptor beta chains from one specimen sequenced in a study of response to subunit inactivated influenza vaccine. TCRdb passed the RT-PCR reads through MiXCR, listing each CDR3 protein once. The repertoire holds 400,000 to 650,000 distinct CDR3 sequences, with 6.5% to 8% as singletons. Material: PBMCs from blood, obtained less than 30 months after vaccination. These receptors all come from a man aged 50 to 75 who received an inactivated influenza vaccine.

V and J are TRBV28 and TRBJ2-7; D gene unclear. Germline V gene data show CDR1 as MDHEN and CDR2 as SYDVKM. V was trimmed by 2 bases and J by 5 bases, leaving 10 bases between them. The CDR3 sequence is 13 residues long. The CDR3 DNA reads as TGTGCCAGCAGTTTAACCACCCCCCACGAGCAGTACTTC. Translating it yields CASSLTTPHEQYF. The full variable domain, in which reference TRBV28 and TRBJ2-7 provide the parts outside the CDR3, is DVKVTQSSRYLVKRTGEKVFLECVQDMDHENMFWYRQDPGLGLRLIYFSYDVKMKEKGDIPEGYSVSREKKERFSLILESASTNQTSMYLCASSLTTPHEQYFGPGTRLTVT.

Of note for this clonotype: Since a much larger clone is just one base distant, this may be a read error. The chain uses TRBV3-1 and TRBJ1-6; D remains unclear. CDR1 LGHDT and CDR2 YNNKEL come from the germline V gene (reference sequence). The CDR3 has 15 residues. Trimming took 4 bases from V and 5 from J, leaving 12 bases between them. As DNA, the CDR3 is TGTGCCAGCAGCCGAGCGGGGAGGGATAATTCACCCCTCCACTTT. Its protein is CASSRAGRDNSPLHF.

V is TRBV6-2 or TRBV6-3 and J is TRBJ2-4; D gene ambiguous. This CDR3 comprises 16 residues. The germline gives CDR1 MNHEY, CDR2 SVGEGT. V lost 5 bases and J 2 bases, leaving 16 bases between the germline ends. This CDR3 is CASSKYTPVTKNIQYF. CDR3 coding DNA: TGTGCCAGCAGTAAATACACCCCTGTGACCAAAAACATTCAGTACTTC.

V gene TRBV6-2 or TRBV6-3 combines with J gene TRBJ2-3; D unresolved. Trimming stripped 6 bases from V and 5 bases from J, with 18 bases between. This CDR3 region has 15 residues. CDR1 MNHEY and CDR2 SVGEGT come from the germline V gene. The CDR3 sequence: CASSRVGVGEDTQYF. The CDR3 DNA reads as TGTGCCAGCAGCCGGGTTGGGGTAGGCGAAGATACGCAGTATTTT.

This clonotype was recorded a few times. The genes are TRBV7-9 and TRBJ1-1; TRBD1 aligns across 7 bases. The CDR3 loop spans 17 amino acids. The junction had 13 bases not matched to a gene; V was cut back by 5 bases and J by 1 base. CDR1 is SEHNR and CDR2 is FQNEAQ in the germline V gene (reference sequence). The CDR3 protein is CASSPVPGQPWNTEAFF. CDR3 nucleotides: TGTGCCAGCAGCCCAGTCCCGGGACAGCCCTGGAACACTGAAGCTTTCTTT.

V is TRBV5-1 and J is TRBJ2-1, with D maybe TRBD1 (5 bases). The CDR3 totals 11 residues. From germline, CDR1 is SGHRS and CDR2 YFSETQ. Trimming removed 6 bases from V and 14 bases from J, with 15 bases in between. The CDR3, as DNA: TGCGCCAGCAAGGATCCCGGCAGGGAGTTCTTC. Translation: CASKDPGREFF. Full variable domain (missing parts from reference TRBV5-1 and TRBJ2-1): KAGVTQTPRYLIKTRGQQVTLSCSPISGHRSVSWYQQTPGQGLQFLFEYFSETQRNKGNFPGRFSGRQFSNSRSEMNVSTLELGDSALYLCASKDPGREFFGPGTRLTVL.

This clonotype was seen more than once but under ten times. The genes are TRBV5-6 and TRBJ2-2, with D perhaps matching TRBD1 (6 bases). Per the germline V gene, CDR1 is SGHDT and CDR2 is YYEEEE. Trimming took 5 bases from V and 0 from J, leaving 14 bases between them. CDR3 length: 16 amino acids. The CDR3 bases are TGTGCCAGCAGGAACCGTAGGACAGCGAACACCGGGGAGCTGTTTTTT. This gives the protein CASRNRRTANTGELFF.

This clonotype was recorded at least ten times. The chain uses TRBV3-1 and TRBJ2-1; D perhaps matches TRBD1 (5 bases). V was shortened by 3 bases and J by 6 bases, with 15 bases between the two germline ends. CDR1 and CDR2 from the germline V gene are LGHDT and YNNKEL (reference sequence). The CDR3 extends over 15 amino acids. CDR3 coding DNA: TGTGCCAGCAGCCAGAATACCTTGCAGGGCAATGAGCAGTTCTTC. It specifies CASSQNTLQGNEQFF.

The chain combines TRBV7-3 with TRBJ2-3; 7 bases are shared with TRBD2. This CDR3 is built from 15 residues. The ends lost 5 bases at V and 0 bases at J; junction bases unmatched: 5. CDR1 is SGHTA and CDR2 is FQGTGA in the germline V gene. The CDR3 sequence is CASSTASGSTDTQYF. The CDR3 DNA reads as TGTGCCAGCAGCACCGCTAGCGGAAGCACAGATACGCAGTATTTT.

This clonotype was observed a few times. The rearrangement links TRBV11-2 to TRBJ2-1, with 13 bases matching TRBD2. Unmatched junction bases numbered 14, after V lost 5 bases and J lost 7 bases. In germline, CDR1 is SGHAT, CDR2 FQNNGV. CDR3 length: 18 residues. The CDR3 DNA follows: TGTGCCAGCAGCCCCCATATAGGGACTAGCGGGACTATTAATGAGCAGTTCTTC. It is translated as CASSPHIGTSGTINEQFF.

This clonotype was seen ten or more times. The J gene is TRBJ1-6, the V gene TRBV29-1; the D gene is possibly TRBD1 (6 bases). V was shortened by 5 bases and J by 10 bases, with 18 bases between the two germline ends. CDR1 is SQVTM and CDR2 is ANQGSEA in the germline V gene. CDR3 length: 14 residues. The CDR3 is CSVTAGGAGSPLHF. CDR3 DNA: TGCAGCGTTACGGCGGGGGGCGCGGGATCACCCCTCCACTTT.

This clonotype was picked up a small number of times. This chain uses TRBV5-1 with TRBJ2-3, with D maybe TRBD2 (5 bases). Trimming shortened V by 5 bases and J by 2 bases, and 12 bases separated the two germline ends. The CDR3 consists of 14 residues. Germline V gives CDR1 SGHRS, CDR2 YFSETQ. The CDR3 protein is CASSWSGPTDTQYF. The CDR3 nucleotides read TGCGCCAGCAGTTGGAGCGGCCCCACAGATACGCAGTATTTT.

This clonotype was observed a few times. J is TRBJ2-1 and V is TRBV29-1; weak D call: TRBD2 (5 bases). Germline V CDR1 and CDR2: SQVTM, ANQGSEA. This CDR3 contains 16 residues. V lost 0 bases and J 0 bases, leaving 12 bases between the germline ends. The CDR3 region is CSVEDVGLSSYNEQFF. The DNA of the CDR3 is TGCAGCGTTGAAGATGTAGGACTCAGCTCCTACAATGAGCAGTTCTTC.

This chain uses TRBV9 with TRBJ2-1; 7 nucleotides line up with TRBD2. Germline lookup yields CDR1 SGDLS and CDR2 YYNGEE. The CDR3 is 14 amino acids. The V and J ends lost 0 bases and 8 bases, in that order; junction bases with no gene match: 5. The CDR3 loop is CASSVAGRGDEQFF. In DNA form, the CDR3 reads TGTGCCAGCAGCGTAGCGGGACGGGGGGATGAGCAGTTCTTC.

This clonotype turned up a few times. Here the CDR3 DNA reads TGCAGTGCTAGAGATTCTATCAGGGGTCGGGAGCAGTACTTC. Its translation: CSARDSIRGREQYF. The V call is TRBV20-1, the J call TRBJ2-7; a weak D match, TRBD1 (6 bases). CDR3 size: 14 residues. Germline loops: CDR1 DFQATT, CDR2 SNEGSKA (reference sequence). Trimming removed 0 bases from V and 7 bases from J, with 16 bases in between.

This clonotype came up a few times. The chain couples TRBV18 to TRBJ1-2; D is ambiguous. Trimming took 0 bases from V and 5 from J, leaving 13 bases between them. The CDR3 is 15 amino acids. The germline V gene encodes CDR1 KGHSH and CDR2 LQKENI. The CDR3 reads CASSPPVGVGYGYTF. The CDR3 coding sequence is TGTGCCAGCTCACCACCCGTAGGAGTCGGGTATGGCTACACCTTC.

This clonotype was counted only a few times. The chain employs TRBV19 and TRBJ1-5; tentatively, D is TRBD1 (5 bases). CDR1 LNHDA and CDR2 SQIVND come from the germline V gene (reference sequence). The V and J ends lost 3 bases and 5 bases respectively, with 14 bases between them. CDR3 length equals 15 residues. In DNA form, the CDR3 reads TGTGCCAGTAGTATCCCAGGCAGGGTCTATCAGCCCCAGCATTTT. Translating it yields CASSIPGRVYQPQHF.

This clonotype has a handful of counts. The chain uses TRBV20-1 and TRBJ2-3, with TRBD1 as a possible D gene (6 bases). CDR1 DFQATT and CDR2 SNEGSKA come from the germline V gene (reference sequence). This CDR3 has 12 amino acids. V was trimmed by 6 bases and J by 4 bases, leaving 11 bases between them. The DNA of the CDR3 is TGCAGTGCCAATACAGGGCCAGATACGCAGTATTTT. This codes for CSANTGPDTQYF.

This clonotype has a count of ten or more. The V and J genes are TRBV5-1 and TRBJ2-7; tentatively, D is TRBD2 (5 bases). Trimming stripped 9 bases from V and 5 bases from J, with 12 bases between. The CDR3 is 11 residues long. Germline CDR1 SGHRS, CDR2 YFSETQ. The CDR3 region has the DNA TGCGCCACCGGACGGGGAAACGAGCAGTACTTC. As protein: CATGRGNEQYF.

The gene calls are TRBV28 and TRBJ1-6; 8 nucleotides line up with TRBD1. Germline V gives CDR1 MDHEN, CDR2 SYDVKM. The CDR3 loop spans 15 amino acids. The junction had 10 bases not matched to a gene; V was cut back by 6 bases and J by 9 bases. The CDR3 region is CASSHPGQGGSPLHF. The CDR3 region has the DNA TGTGCCAGCAGCCACCCCGGACAGGGTGGTTCACCCCTCCACTTT. Supplemented by reference TRBV28 and TRBJ1-6, the full variable domain reads DVKVTQSSRYLVKRTGEKVFLECVQDMDHENMFWYRQDPGLGLRLIYFSYDVKMKEKGDIPEGYSVSREKKERFSLILESASTNQTSMYLCASSHPGQGGSPLHFGNGTRLTVT.

The chain links TRBV6-5 to TRBJ2-3, with TRBD1 matching over 7 bases. Germline trimming cut 0 bases from V and 2 bases from J; bases unmatched to any gene: 2. Germline CDR1 is MNHEY and CDR2 is SVGAGI. This CDR3 contains 15 residues. The CDR3 protein is CASSYSTGTTDTQYF. The CDR3 DNA reads as TGTGCCAGCAGTTACTCGACAGGGACCACAGATACGCAGTATTTT.

The chain has TRBV6-5 and TRBJ1-2; 8 nucleotides line up with TRBD1. The V and J ends lost 3 bases and 0 bases, in that order; junction bases with no gene match: 3. This CDR3 has 15 amino acids. Germline V gene sequence: CDR1 MNHEY, CDR2 SVGAGI. CDR3 nucleotides: TGTGCCAGCAGTTATTCGACAGGGGCTAACTATGGCTACACCTTC. Its translation is CASSYSTGANYGYTF.

This clonotype was seen a few times. In DNA, the CDR3 is TGTGCCAGCAGTCCCCCGACAGGGAAGGATGGGGCCAACGTCCTGACTTTC. Protein sequence: CASSPPTGKDGANVLTF. The V call is TRBV12-3 or TRBV12-4, the J call TRBJ2-6; 7 bases line up with TRBD1. The length of the CDR3 is 17 residues. J gave up 3 bases and V 5 bases, and 10 bases lay outside the gene matches.

This clonotype has a count of ten or more. The chain employs TRBV24-1 and TRBJ2-1; tentatively, D is TRBD2 (6 bases). V was trimmed by 2 bases and J by 10 bases, leaving 20 bases between them. The CDR3 spans 16 residues. Germline V gene sequence: CDR1 KGHDR, CDR2 SFDVKD. The CDR3 protein is CATSDSLTSRGREQFF. For the CDR3, the DNA is TGTGCCACCAGTGATTCGCTGACTAGTAGGGGTCGGGAGCAGTTCTTC.